This note documents a single T cell receptor beta chain sequence. Data came from immunoSEQ multiplex PCR; TCRdb stores just in-frame clones and leaves some out. Of more than 400,000 clones detected, over 70% appear once; the ten largest clones hold 9.5% to 15%. The CDR3 spans 12 residues. The V gene's germline CDR1 is SGHDT and CDR2 YYEEEE. The V end was cut by 3 bases, the J end by 5 bases, with 8 bases between. The data derive from a study of shared clonotypes between healthy human individuals. This TCR derives from a woman in her thirties or forties in good health. Some clones in this sample may be carry-over from other donors' samples. Sequencing input: PBMCs. The V gene is TRBV5-6, the J gene TRBJ1-2, with unresolved D. Here the CDR3 reads CASSSEVYGYTF. The CDR3 region has the DNA TGTGCCAGCAGCTCCGAGGTGTATGGCTACACCTTC. Together with reference TRBV5-6 and TRBJ1-2, the CDR3 gives the full variable domain: DAGVTQSPTHLIKTRGQQVTLRCSPKSGHDTVSWYQQALGQGPQFIFQYYEEEERQRGNFPDRFSGHQFPNYSSELNVNALLLGDSALYLCASSSEVYGYTFGSGTRLTVV.